A single sample is the source of the 25 T cell receptor beta chains below, sequenced in a study of neurological immune-mediated disorders. TCRdb re-derived calls from the 5' RACE reads in MiXCR, one entry per CDR3 protein. This table holds tens of thousands of distinct CDR3 sequences, under 7.5% found once. Sequencing used PBMCs. Receptors originate from a woman aged 40 to 50 in good health.

This clonotype has more than one count but fewer than ten. The rearrangement links TRBV6-1 to TRBJ1-1, with D possibly matching TRBD1 (5 bases). V lost 7 bases to trimming and J lost 3 bases, with 15 bases between them. The CDR3 runs 14 residues. Germline V lookup: CDR1 MNHNS, CDR2 SASEGT. The CDR3 is CASTRPWGDTEAFF. CDR3 sequence (DNA): TGTGCCAGCACCCGGCCCTGGGGGGACACTGAAGCTTTCTTT.

This clonotype was picked up many times. V usage is TRBV28 and J usage is TRBJ1-5; 11 bases match TRBD1. This CDR3 spans 20 amino acids. With V trimmed by 1 base and J by 1 base, 12 bases remained unmatched. CDR1 and CDR2 from the germline V gene are MDHEN and SYDVKM. The CDR3 loop is CASSLSRTGGQLWSNQPQHF. CDR3 in DNA: TGTGCCAGCAGTTTATCCAGGACAGGGGGCCAATTATGGAGCAATCAGCCCCAGCATTTT.

This clonotype has at least ten counts. This chain connects TRBV20-1 to TRBJ2-7; 7 bases are a match to TRBD1. Looked up from germline, CDR1 is DFQATT and CDR2 is SNEGSKA (reference sequence). V dropped 0 bases and J dropped 7; count of bases not matched to a gene: 12. This CDR3 is built from 15 residues. The CDR3 protein is CSARESQGVSWEQYF. CDR3 nucleotides: TGCAGTGCTAGAGAGTCGCAGGGGGTATCGTGGGAGCAGTACTTC.

This clonotype was found many times. The genes are TRBV5-1 and TRBJ2-7; no firm D call. This CDR3 has 15 amino acids. CDR1 is SGHRS and CDR2 is YFSETQ in the germline V gene. The V and J ends lost 2 bases and 2 bases respectively, with 14 bases between them. The CDR3 coding sequence is TGCGCCAGCAGCTTCGGCTCACAGACCACCTACGAGCAGTACTTC. It codes for CASSFGSQTTYEQYF.

This clonotype has at least ten counts. V is TRBV7-9 and J is TRBJ1-2; D might be TRBD1 (6 bases). Germline CDR1 reads SEHNR; CDR2 reads FQNEAQ (reference sequence). This CDR3 has 14 residues. V was cut by 3 bases and J by 4 bases, with 12 bases left in between. CDR3 in DNA: TGTGCCAGCAGCTTGGATACAGGGCTCTATGGCTACACCTTC. Protein sequence: CASSLDTGLYGYTF.

This clonotype has at least ten counts. V gene TRBV20-1 combines with J gene TRBJ2-3, with D possibly matching TRBD1 (5 bases). The germline CDR1 and CDR2 sequences are DFQATT and SNEGSKA (reference sequence). This CDR3 contains 13 residues. CDR3 in DNA: TGCAGCCCAGGGTCCGGAGGCACAGATACGCAGTATTTT. Translation: CSPGSGGTDTQYF.

This clonotype has at least ten counts. This chain connects TRBV5-6 to TRBJ2-2; 14 bases fit TRBD2. This CDR3 is built from 16 residues. V was clipped by 5 bases and J by 8 bases; unmatched bases: 8. Germline CDR1 is SGHDT and CDR2 is YYEEEE. The CDR3 loop is CASRRGLAGVSGELFF. The DNA for the CDR3 is TGTGCCAGCAGACGGGGACTAGCGGGAGTAAGTGGGGAGCTGTTTTTT.

This clonotype was seen ten or more times. The chain carries TRBV6-2 or TRBV6-3 and TRBJ2-7; 7 bases match TRBD2. The V gene's germline CDR1 is MNHEY and CDR2 SVGEGT. This CDR3 has 12 amino acids. Unmatched junction bases numbered 5, after V lost 7 bases and J lost 5 bases. CDR3 sequence (DNA): TGTGCCAGCAATCGACTAGCCGACGAGCAGTACTTC. Its protein is CASNRLADEQYF.

Ten or more counts support this clonotype. The CDR3 protein is CAISESPGKTGNTIYF. The CDR3 DNA reads as TGTGCCATCAGTGAGTCGCCAGGGAAGACTGGAAACACCATATATTTT. V usage is TRBV10-3 and J usage is TRBJ1-3; possibly TRBD1 for D (5 bases). Trimming removed 0 bases at V and 2 bases at J, with 11 bases between. The V gene's germline CDR1 is ENHRY and CDR2 SYGVKD. The CDR3 covers 16 residues.

This clonotype was picked up many times. This chain joins TRBV2 and TRBJ2-7, with D possibly being TRBD1 (6 bases). Trimming left V 7 bases short and J 2 bases short, with 12 bases between. Per the germline V gene, CDR1 is SNHLY and CDR2 is FYNNEI. This CDR3 contains 13 residues. The CDR3 loop is CASNRQATYEQYV. DNA of the CDR3: TGTGCCAGCAACCGACAGGCCACCTACGAGCAGTACGTC.

This clonotype was found many times. This sequence joins TRBV28 and TRBJ2-1; 8 bases line up with TRBD1. The J segment lost 0 bases and the V segment lost 3 bases, leaving 10 bases of the junction unmatched. The CDR3 contains 18 residues. Germline-derived CDR1 and CDR2 are MDHEN and SYDVKM. The CDR3 DNA is TGTGCCAGCAGTTTGGACCTGACAGGGGACTTCTCCTACAATGAGCAGTTCTTC. This codes for CASSLDLTGDFSYNEQFF. The complete variable domain, with remaining parts taken from reference TRBV28 and TRBJ2-1, reads DVKVTQSSRYLVKRTGEKVFLECVQDMDHENMFWYRQDPGLGLRLIYFSYDVKMKEKGDIPEGYSVSREKKERFSLILESASTNQTSMYLCASSLDLTGDFSYNEQFFGPGTRLTVL.

This clonotype was detected many times. The chain recombines TRBV29-1 with TRBJ1-2; D uncertain. Germline CDR1 is SQVTM and CDR2 is ANQGSEA. V shed 1 base and J shed 7 bases, with 13 bases lying between them. The CDR3 has 13 amino acids. The CDR3 DNA follows: TGCAGCGTTGAAGGTGGAGTTGCCCCTGGCTACACCTTC. Translated: CSVEGGVAPGYTF.

The sample holds many counts of this clonotype. The V call is TRBV6-2 or TRBV6-3, the J call TRBJ2-7; D assignment may be TRBD1 or TRBD2 (6 bases each). Trimming stripped 8 bases from V and 4 bases from J, with 15 bases between. CDR1 and CDR2 from the germline V gene are MNHEY and SVGEGT. The CDR3 loop spans 13 amino acids. CDR3 sequence reads: CASRTAGHYEQYF. CDR3 sequence (DNA): TGTGCCAGCCGAACCGCGGGACATTACGAGCAGTACTTC.

Notes on this clonotype: A much larger clone lies one base from this, so it may be a read error. The chain has TRBV27 and TRBJ1-1; 7 bases are a match to TRBD1. CDR1 is MNHEY, CDR2 SMNVEV, per germline (reference sequence). The CDR3 loop spans 14 amino acids. The CDR3 nucleotides read TGTGTCAGAAGTTTATCCCGACAGGGCACTGAAGCTTTCTTT. It translates to CVRSLSRQGTEAFF.

This clonotype has a count of ten or more. CDR3: CASSPGTGGTSNQPQHF. The DNA of the CDR3 is TGTGCCAGCAGCCCCGGGACAGGGGGTACTAGCAATCAGCCCCAGCATTTT. This rearrangement joins TRBV4-2 to TRBJ1-5, with TRBD1 matching 11 bases. This CDR3 comprises 17 residues. V shed 4 bases and J 0 bases; nucleotides not matched to a gene: 5. Germline V CDR1 and CDR2: LGHNA, YNFKEQ.

This clonotype came up many times. This rearrangement joins TRBV7-2 to TRBJ1-2; weak D call: TRBD1 (6 bases). The CDR3 length is 14 residues. The germline V and J ends were trimmed by 5 bases and 1 base, with 11 bases remaining between them. Germline-derived CDR1 and CDR2 are SGHTA and FQGNSA. This CDR3 is CASSLGTNNYGYTF. CDR3 DNA: TGTGCCAGCAGCCTGGGGACAAATAACTATGGCTACACCTTC.

Comments on this clonotype: One end of the junction fails to match germline, which may point to a read error. The chain recombines TRBV7-7 with TRBJ2-5, with D unresolved. This CDR3 contains 13 residues. Germline CDR1 and CDR2: SSHAT and FNYEAQ (reference sequence). The DNA of the CDR3 is TGTGCTAGCAGCCCAGTGAGCCAAGAGACCCAGTACTTC. As protein: CASSPVSQETQYF. The whole variable domain, filled in from reference TRBV7-7 and TRBJ2-5, reads GAGVSQSPRYKVTKRGQDVTLRCDPISSHATLYWYQQALGQGPEFLTYFNYEAQPDKSGLPSDRFSAERPEGSISTLTIQRTEQRDSAMYRCASSPVSQETQYFGPGTRLLVL.

This clonotype has ten or more counts. This sequence joins TRBV5-1 and TRBJ2-2, with a possible D match to TRBD1 (6 bases). This CDR3 has 17 residues. Germline-derived CDR1 and CDR2 are SGHRS and YFSETQ. Trimming took off 0 bases at V and 7 bases at J, with 19 bases between the two ends. The CDR3 sequence is CASSLDTNRAGNGELFF. CDR3 in DNA: TGCGCCAGCAGCTTGGACACCAACAGGGCCGGGAACGGGGAGCTGTTTTTT.

In this sample, this clonotype turned up many times. The V call is TRBV5-1, the J call TRBJ2-5; possibly TRBD1 for D (5 bases). The V and J ends lost 2 bases and 1 base respectively, with 15 bases between them. The CDR3 has 16 residues. In germline, CDR1 is SGHRS, CDR2 YFSETQ. CDR3 residues: CASSLLKQDSQETQYF. CDR3 sequence (DNA): TGCGCCAGCAGCTTACTAAAACAGGATTCCCAAGAGACCCAGTACTTC.

This clonotype appeared many times. The chain employs TRBV9 and TRBJ2-1; 13 positions match TRBD2. Trimming removed 3 bases from V and 9 bases from J; junction bases left unmatched: 6. The CDR3 runs 15 residues. Germline assignment: CDR1 SGDLS and CDR2 YYNGEE. This CDR3 is CASSAGTSGIGEQFF. The CDR3 DNA reads as TGTGCCAGCAGCGCGGGGACTAGCGGGATAGGTGAGCAGTTCTTC.

On this clonotype itself: A read error may be the cause here, since a much bigger clone is one base away. CDR3 nucleotide sequence: TGCGCCAGCACCTTCCACCCTCCGGGACAGGCTAACAATGAAGCTTTCTTT. It translates to CASTFHPPGQANNEAFF. The genes are TRBV5-1 and TRBJ1-1, with 8 bases fitting TRBD1. The CDR3 is 17 residues long. Germline values: CDR1 SGHRS, CDR2 YFSETQ.

This clonotype was seen ten or more times. The V call is TRBV4-1, the J call TRBJ2-1, with D unclear. CDR1 is MGHRA and CDR2 is YSYEKL in the germline V gene. This CDR3 is 14 amino acids long. The V gene lost 1 base and the J gene lost 4 bases, with 8 bases spanning the gap. The CDR3 sequence is CASSQAGSYNEQFF. CDR3 nucleotide sequence: TGCGCCAGCAGCCAAGCAGGTAGTTACAATGAGCAGTTCTTC.

This clonotype was observed many times. The chain combines TRBV20-1 with TRBJ2-7; D is tentatively TRBD1 or TRBD2 (5 bases each). CDR3 length: 14 residues. Per germline, CDR1 DFQATT and CDR2 SNEGSKA (reference sequence). Trimming shortened V by 0 bases and J by 2 bases, and 11 bases separated the two germline ends. CDR3 DNA sequence: TGCAGTGCTAGAGACCCGGGACGGACCTACGAGCAGTACTTC. Amino acids: CSARDPGRTYEQYF.

This clonotype appeared many times. The chain recombines TRBV27 with TRBJ1-1; D is unresolved. The CDR3 contains 14 residues. Trimming stripped 2 bases from V and 1 base from J, with 8 bases between. Germline V gives CDR1 MNHEY, CDR2 SMNVEV (reference sequence). CDR3 region: CASSLGGPNTEAFF. The CDR3 nucleotides read TGTGCCAGCAGTTTAGGAGGGCCGAACACTGAAGCTTTCTTT.

This clonotype has ten or more counts. The rearrangement links TRBV14 to TRBJ1-1; D unclear. V was clipped by 4 bases and J by 1 base, with 7 bases between them. This CDR3 region has 13 residues. From germline, CDR1 is SGHDN and CDR2 FVKESK. This chain's CDR3 is CASSPYWNTEAFF. CDR3 nucleotide sequence: TGTGCCAGCAGCCCTTACTGGAACACTGAAGCTTTCTTT. Based on the CDR3 plus reference TRBV14 and TRBJ1-1, the full variable domain is EAGVTQFPSHSVIEKGQTVTLRCDPISGHDNLYWYRRVMGKEIKFLLHFVKESKQDESGMPNNRFLAERTGGTYSTLKVQPAELEDSGVYFCASSPYWNTEAFFGQGTRLTVV.